These 11 T cell receptor beta chains were all obtained from the same sample, sequenced in a study of T cells after yellow fever vaccination. TCRdb redid the calling of the 5' RACE reads with MiXCR, one entry per CDR3 protein. This sample yields about 370,000 distinct CDR3 sequences, of which 9.5% to 13% are seen a single time; 15% to 20% belongs to the top ten. Material: PBMCs, obtained on the day of the first yellow fever vaccination. The receptors here all came from a man aged 18 to 35 who received the YFV17D yellow fever vaccine.

This clonotype was counted many times. CDR3 loop: CASSLEGLAALETQYF. The CDR3 nucleotides read TGTGCCAGCAGCTTGGAGGGACTAGCGGCTTTAGAGACCCAGTACTTC. The gene calls are TRBV7-2 and TRBJ2-5; 11 positions agree with TRBD2. The V gene end was trimmed by 3 bases and the J gene end by 4 bases; junction bases not matched to a gene: 7. The CDR3 sequence is 16 residues long. Germline assignment: CDR1 SGHTA and CDR2 FQGNSA.

The chain combines TRBV20-1 with TRBJ2-7, with 7 bases identical to TRBD2. CDR3 length: 14 residues. The V and J ends lost 2 bases and 2 bases, in that order; junction bases with no gene match: 6. The germline CDR1 and CDR2 sequences are DFQATT and SNEGSKA (reference sequence). CDR3: CSARWGGLTYEQYF. In DNA form, the CDR3 reads TGCAGTGCTAGATGGGGGGGACTAACCTACGAGCAGTACTTC.

The chain employs TRBV2 and TRBJ2-5; tentative D call: TRBD1 (6 bases). Trimming took off 10 bases at V and 7 bases at J, with 16 bases between the two ends. This CDR3 region has 12 residues. CDR1 and CDR2 from the germline V gene are SNHLY and FYNNEI. The CDR3 loop reads CATARGLGTQYF. The DNA of the CDR3 is TGTGCCACCGCCAGGGGCTTGGGGACCCAGTACTTC.

This clonotype has a single count. This chain joins TRBV9 and TRBJ2-3, with D hard to call. Trimming shortened V by 3 bases and J by 4 bases, and 9 bases separated the two germline ends. This CDR3 contains 13 residues. Germline CDR1 SGDLS, CDR2 YYNGEE. In DNA, the CDR3 is TGTGCCAGCAGCGACCAAGTGGCAGATACGCAGTATTTT. This gives the protein CASSDQVADTQYF.

This clonotype was recorded many times. The chain uses TRBV7-9 and TRBJ2-1; maybe TRBD2 (6 bases). In germline, CDR1 is SEHNR, CDR2 FQNEAQ (reference sequence). V lost 8 bases to trimming and J lost 6 bases, with 14 bases between them. This CDR3 contains 13 residues. The chain's CDR3 is CASRREEGNEQFF. CDR3 DNA: TGTGCCAGCCGCAGGGAGGAGGGCAATGAGCAGTTCTTC.

The chain uses TRBV4-1 and TRBJ1-5; D is uncertain. Germline V lookup: CDR1 MGHRA, CDR2 YSYEKL. Trimming took off 3 bases at V and 3 bases at J, with 9 bases between the two ends. The CDR3 runs to 14 residues. DNA of the CDR3: TGCGCCAGCAGCCATTCAGCGATCAATCAGCCCCAGCATTTT. This sequence encodes CASSHSAINQPQHF.

The table lists this clonotype with a few counts. The chain joins TRBV14 to TRBJ2-1; tentatively, D is TRBD1 (5 bases). Germline V gives CDR1 SGHDN, CDR2 FVKESK. With 1 base removed from V and 9 bases from J, the gap between germline ends came to 13 bases. CDR3 size: 14 residues. CDR3 nucleotide sequence: TGTGCCAGCAGCCAAGGGTCAGGGTCGGGTGAGCAGTTCTTC. This codes for CASSQGSGSGEQFF.

V is TRBV4-3 and J is TRBJ1-4, with TRBD1 as a possible D gene (6 bases). The CDR3 runs to 16 residues. From germline, CDR1 is LGHNA and CDR2 YSLEER. The V end lost 3 bases, the J end lost 3 bases, and 14 bases lay between the germline ends. The CDR3, as DNA: TGCGCCAGCAGCCATGCCACAGGGCGGGCTAATGAAAAACTGTTTTTT. Protein: CASSHATGRANEKLFF.

The gene calls are TRBV9 and TRBJ1-1; possibly TRBD1 for D (5 bases). Germline-derived CDR1 and CDR2 are SGDLS and YYNGEE. V was shortened by 1 base and J by 6 bases, with 25 bases between the two germline ends. The CDR3 runs 18 residues. CDR3 coding DNA: TGTGCCAGCAGCGTATATAGCGGGGGGACTGCAAGAGAGTCTGAAGCTTTCTTT. This codes for CASSVYSGGTARESEAFF.

The chain links TRBV6-2 or TRBV6-3 to TRBJ2-1, with 7 bases identical to TRBD2. J lost 6 bases, V lost 6 bases, and 14 bases had no gene match. The CDR3 contains 16 residues. Germline V CDR1 and CDR2: MNHEY, SVGEGT. CDR3 region: CASSRALLALANEQFF. The CDR3 DNA follows: TGTGCCAGCAGCCGGGCCCTACTAGCGCTAGCCAATGAGCAGTTCTTC.

The chain employs TRBV30 and TRBJ2-2; D uncertain. This CDR3 is built from 11 residues. Looked up from germline, CDR1 is GTSNPN and CDR2 is SVGIG (reference sequence). Trimming took off 1 base at V and 9 bases at J, with 6 bases between the two ends. The CDR3 is CAWSALRELFF. CDR3 coding DNA: TGTGCCTGGAGTGCTCTAAGGGAGCTGTTTTTT.